Sequencing of this T cell receptor (beta chain) was carried out in a study of cytomegalovirus exposure and HLA in healthy donors. The primer mix had 60 Vbeta and 13 Jbeta primers. The table came from immunoSEQ multiplex PCR; TCRdb's copy has only in-frame clones and leaves some out. The table shows about 170,000 clones, with approximately 78% occurring only once. On this clone itself: Its antigen is as yet unknown.

CDR1 and CDR2 from the germline V gene are SNHLY and FYNNEI. Trimming removed 6 bases at V and 0 bases at J, with 15 bases between. The CDR3 sequence is 16 residues long. The study, taken as a whole, reports: As immune exposure information, only CMV serostatus was available.

The sequencing input was PBMCs. The rearrangement joins TRBV2 to TRBJ2-1, with D perhaps matching TRBD2 (5 bases). This TCR came from a woman between 18 and 29 years old in good health and CMV-seronegative. The CDR3 DNA follows: TGTGCCAGCAGGGACCAGAGTAGCGCCTCCTACAATGAGCAGTTCTTC. Its translation is CASRDQSSASYNEQFF.